The 12 T cell receptor beta chains given below trace back to one sample, sequenced in a study of cytomegalovirus exposure and HLA in healthy donors. Sequenced by immunoSEQ multiplex PCR; TCRdb stores in-frame clones only, minus some. The sample contains 55,000 to 75,000 clones, around 96% of which appear only once. The sequencing sample was made of PBMCs. Every receptor here comes from a man between 18 and 29 years old in good health and CMV-seropositive.

The chain carries TRBV28 and TRBJ1-2, with a tentative D call TRBD1 (6 bases). This CDR3 spans 15 amino acids. V lost 5 bases, J lost 1 base, and 14 bases lay in between. Per germline, CDR1 MDHEN and CDR2 SYDVKM. The CDR3: CASSPRGRDNYGYTF. The DNA of the CDR3 is TGTGCCAGCAGTCCGAGGGGGAGGGATAACTATGGCTACACCTTC.

The V call is TRBV5-4, the J call TRBJ1-6; D is perhaps TRBD1 (6 bases). The V gene's germline CDR1 is SGHNT and CDR2 YYREEE (reference sequence). The CDR3 has 13 residues. The V end lost 2 bases, the J end lost 9 bases, and 9 bases lay between the germline ends. CDR3 in amino acids: CASSLQGISPLHF. CDR3 DNA: TGTGCCAGCAGCTTACAGGGAATTTCACCCCTCCACTTT. The full variable domain, in which reference TRBV5-4 and TRBJ1-6 provide the parts outside the CDR3, is ETGVTQSPTHLIKTRGQQVTLRCSSQSGHNTVSWYQQALGQGPQFIFQYYREEENGRGNFPPRFSGLQFPNYSSELNVNALELDDSALYLCASSLQGISPLHFGNGTRLTVT.

The chain couples TRBV27 to TRBJ2-7; the match to TRBD2 covers 9 bases. The germline V gene has CDR1 MNHEY and CDR2 SMNVEV (reference sequence). The CDR3 length is 16 residues. With 2 bases clipped from V and 3 bases from J, the junction kept 8 bases outside the gene matches. The DNA for the CDR3 is TGTGCCAGCAGTTTAACGGGACTAGCAGCAAACTACGAGCAGTACTTC. It codes for CASSLTGLAANYEQYF.

The V and J genes are TRBV7-2 and TRBJ1-2, with 7 bases lining up with TRBD1. CDR3 length: 15 amino acids. With V trimmed by 6 bases and J by 4 bases, 11 bases remained unmatched. Germline V gives CDR1 SGHTA, CDR2 FQGNSA. CDR3: CASSQRQGGFYGYTF. CDR3 sequence (DNA): TGTGCCAGCAGTCAGAGACAGGGTGGGTTCTATGGCTACACCTTC. The variable domain in full, completed from reference TRBV7-2 and TRBJ1-2, reads GAGVSQSPSNKVTEKGKDVELRCDPISGHTALYWYRQSLGQGLEFLIYFQGNSAPDKSGLPSDRFSAERTGGSVSTLTIQRTQQEDSAVYLCASSQRQGGFYGYTFGSGTRLTVV.

Here the CDR3 reads CASSPLGTGSTGGYTF. In DNA, the CDR3 is TGTGCCAGCAGCCCTCTCGGGACAGGGTCTACCGGTGGCTACACCTTC. This sequence joins TRBV13 and TRBJ1-2; 9 positions agree with TRBD1. The V and J ends lost 5 bases and 7 bases, in that order; junction bases with no gene match: 14. The CDR3 sequence is 16 residues long. Germline lookup yields CDR1 PRHDT and CDR2 FYEKMQ (reference sequence).

This chain uses TRBV5-1 with TRBJ2-3; D not resolved. Trimming cost V 0 bases and J 0 bases, with 11 bases left between them. Germline V gives CDR1 SGHRS, CDR2 YFSETQ. The CDR3 contains 16 residues. The CDR3 DNA reads as TGCGCCAGCAGCTTGGCCACGACATCTAGCACAGATACGCAGTATTTT. Translating it yields CASSLATTSSTDTQYF.

This clone was detected only a few times. This sequence joins TRBV19 and TRBJ2-7, with a tentative D call TRBD2 (6 bases). The germline CDR1 and CDR2 sequences are LNHDA and SQIVND (reference sequence). The CDR3 is made up of 14 amino acids. Trimming shortened V by 8 bases and J by 1 base, and 15 bases separated the two germline ends. CDR3 sequence (DNA): TGTGCCAGTGCTCCGGGACTCGATTCCTACGAGCAGTACTTC. This codes for CASAPGLDSYEQYF.

The chain links TRBV7-9 to TRBJ1-5; 8 nucleotides align to TRBD1. CDR3 length equals 16 residues. The V gene end was trimmed by 5 bases and the J gene end by 11 bases; junction bases not matched to a gene: 17. Germline lookup yields CDR1 SEHNR and CDR2 FQNEAQ (reference sequence). CDR3 protein: CASSRVTTGVKSTQHF. CDR3 DNA: TGTGCCAGCAGCCGGGTGACGACAGGGGTGAAATCGACCCAGCATTTT.

This clone appeared once. Other DNA sequences in the same sample also yield this CDR3. The rearrangement joins TRBV18 to TRBJ1-1; 7 positions agree with TRBD1. Trimming removed 3 bases from V and 5 bases from J; junction bases left unmatched: 3. The CDR3 has 13 residues. Germline-derived CDR1 and CDR2 are KGHSH and LQKENI. The CDR3 sequence is CASSPGTATEAFF. The CDR3 bases are TGTGCCAGCTCACCTGGGACAGCTACTGAAGCTTTCTTT.

This clone was detected only once. The chain has TRBV10-3 and TRBJ2-6; TRBD1 matches 8 bases. V shed 11 bases, J shed 3 bases, and the junction held 12 bases outside the gene matches. The CDR3 consists of 16 residues. Germline V CDR1 and CDR2: ENHRY, SYGVKD. CDR3 region: CASGQGNVDGANVLTF. DNA of the CDR3: TGTGCCTCCGGACAGGGTAACGTGGATGGGGCCAACGTCCTGACTTTC.

V usage is TRBV7-3 and J usage is TRBJ2-5, with 11 positions matching TRBD2. Trimming cost V 5 bases and J 4 bases; bases outside gene matches: 6. CDR1 and CDR2 from the germline V gene are SGHTA and FQGTGA. This CDR3 spans 15 amino acids. The CDR3, as DNA: TGTGCCAGCAGCCAAACTAGCGGGAGAGGAGAGACCCAGTACTTC. It is translated as CASSQTSGRGETQYF.

The chain's CDR3 is CASSLLAQGGTGELFF. DNA for the CDR3: TGTGCCAGCAGCTTGTTGGCGCAGGGAGGGACCGGGGAGCTGTTTTTT. The chain joins TRBV5-6 to TRBJ2-2, with TRBD2 identical over 7 bases. Trimming cost V 1 base and J 5 bases; bases outside gene matches: 8. The CDR3 is 16 amino acids. From germline, CDR1 is SGHDT and CDR2 YYEEEE.